The 2 T cell receptor beta chains in this list originate from one sample, sequenced in a study of metastatic and nonmetastatic thyroid tumors. All patients were treatment-naive before thyroid surgery. TCRdb re-called the PCR reads with MiXCR. Of tens of thousands of clones listed, 11% are singletons. Material: blood. These receptors originate from a female donor with papillary thyroid cancer or a benign thyroid nodule (not recorded which). Some clones in this sample may be carry-over from other donors' samples.

This clone was detected ten times or more. This sequence joins TRBV7-6 and TRBJ2-5, with 9 bases lining up with TRBD2. CDR3 length equals 15 residues. V dropped 4 bases and J dropped 3; count of bases not matched to a gene: 6. CDR1 SGHVS and CDR2 FNYEAQ come from the germline V gene. DNA of the CDR3: TGTGCCAGCAGCTCCGGGACTAGCCCAAAAGAGACCCAGTACTTC. It codes for CASSSGTSPKETQYF.

The rearrangement uses TRBV6-5 and TRBJ2-7; no firm D call. There are 17 residues in the CDR3. Per germline, CDR1 MNHEY and CDR2 SVGAGI. The V and J ends lost 2 bases and 6 bases respectively, with 23 bases between them. CDR3 nucleotides: TGTGCCAGCAGTTACGACGGATGGGAAAACCCCGGCGGCGAGCAGTACTTC. It is translated as CASSYDGWENPGGEQYF.